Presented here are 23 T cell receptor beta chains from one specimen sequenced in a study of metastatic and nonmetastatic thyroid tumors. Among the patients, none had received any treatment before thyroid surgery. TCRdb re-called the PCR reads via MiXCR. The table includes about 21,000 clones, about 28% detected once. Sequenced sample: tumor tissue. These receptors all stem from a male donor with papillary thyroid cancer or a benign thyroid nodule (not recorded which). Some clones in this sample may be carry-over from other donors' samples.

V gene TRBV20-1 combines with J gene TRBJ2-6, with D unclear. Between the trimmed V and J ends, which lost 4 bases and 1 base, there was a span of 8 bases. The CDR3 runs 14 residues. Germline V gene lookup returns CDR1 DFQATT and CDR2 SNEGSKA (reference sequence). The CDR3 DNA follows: TGCAGTGCTATACAGCAATCTGGGGCCAACGTCCTGACTTTC. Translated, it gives CSAIQQSGANVLTF.

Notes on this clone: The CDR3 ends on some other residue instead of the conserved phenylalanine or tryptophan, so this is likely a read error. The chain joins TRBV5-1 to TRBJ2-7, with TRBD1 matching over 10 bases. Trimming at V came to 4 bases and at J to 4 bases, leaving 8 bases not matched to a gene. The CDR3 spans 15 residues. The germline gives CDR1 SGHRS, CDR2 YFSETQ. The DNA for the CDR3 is TGCGCCAGCAGCGCAAGACAGGGGGCGGGATACGAGCAGTACTTA. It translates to CASSARQGAGYEQYL.

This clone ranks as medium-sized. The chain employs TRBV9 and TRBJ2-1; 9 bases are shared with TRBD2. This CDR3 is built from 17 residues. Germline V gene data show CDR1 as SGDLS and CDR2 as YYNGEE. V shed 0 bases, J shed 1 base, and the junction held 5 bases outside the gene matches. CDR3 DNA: TGTGCCAGCAGCGTAGGGCCTAGCGGGAATTCCTACAATGAGCAGTTCTTC. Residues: CASSVGPSGNSYNEQFF. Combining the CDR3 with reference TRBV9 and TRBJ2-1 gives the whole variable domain DSGVTQTPKHLITATGQRVTLRCSPRSGDLSVYWYQQSLDQGLQFLIQYYNGEERAKGNILERFSAQQFPDLHSELNLSSLELGDSALYFCASSVGPSGNSYNEQFFGPGTRLTVL.

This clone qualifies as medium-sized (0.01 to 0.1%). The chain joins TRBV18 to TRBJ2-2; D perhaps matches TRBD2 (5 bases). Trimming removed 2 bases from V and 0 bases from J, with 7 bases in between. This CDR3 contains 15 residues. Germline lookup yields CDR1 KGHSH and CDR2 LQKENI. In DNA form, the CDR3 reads TGTGCCAGCTCACCATGGGGAGCGAACACCGGGGAGCTGTTTTTT. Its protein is CASSPWGANTGELFF.

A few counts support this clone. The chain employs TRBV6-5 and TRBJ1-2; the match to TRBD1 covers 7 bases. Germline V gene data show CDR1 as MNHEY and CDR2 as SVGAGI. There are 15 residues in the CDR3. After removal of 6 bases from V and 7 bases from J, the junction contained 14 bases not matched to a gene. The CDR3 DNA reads TGTGCCAGCAGCCGAGATACAGGGGCCCCGGGTGGCTACACCTTC. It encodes CASSRDTGAPGGYTF.

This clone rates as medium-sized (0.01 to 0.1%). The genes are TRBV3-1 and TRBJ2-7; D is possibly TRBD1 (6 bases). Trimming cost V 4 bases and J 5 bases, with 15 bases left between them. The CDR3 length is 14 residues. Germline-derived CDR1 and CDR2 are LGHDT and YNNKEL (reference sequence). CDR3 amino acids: CASSLTSRGNEQYF. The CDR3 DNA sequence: TGTGCCAGCAGCCTGACGTCTAGGGGGAACGAGCAGTACTTC.

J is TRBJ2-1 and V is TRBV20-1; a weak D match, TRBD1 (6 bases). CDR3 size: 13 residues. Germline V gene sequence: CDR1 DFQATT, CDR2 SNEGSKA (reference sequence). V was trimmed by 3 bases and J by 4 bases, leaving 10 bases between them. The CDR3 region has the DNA TGCAGTGCTAGCGGGACAAGGTACAATGAGCAGTTCTTC. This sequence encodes CSASGTRYNEQFF.

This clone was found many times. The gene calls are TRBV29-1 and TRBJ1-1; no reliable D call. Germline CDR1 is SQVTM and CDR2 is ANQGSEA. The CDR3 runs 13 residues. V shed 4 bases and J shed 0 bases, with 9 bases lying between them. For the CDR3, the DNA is TGCAGCGTTGTCCGCCAAATGAACACTGAAGCTTTCTTT. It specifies CSVVRQMNTEAFF.

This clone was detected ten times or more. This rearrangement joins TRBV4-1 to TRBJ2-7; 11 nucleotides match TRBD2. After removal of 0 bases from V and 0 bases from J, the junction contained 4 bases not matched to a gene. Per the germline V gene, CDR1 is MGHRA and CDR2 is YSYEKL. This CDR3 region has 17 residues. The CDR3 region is CASSQDITSGSSYEQYF. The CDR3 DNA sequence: TGCGCCAGCAGCCAAGACATAACTAGCGGGAGCTCCTACGAGCAGTACTTC.

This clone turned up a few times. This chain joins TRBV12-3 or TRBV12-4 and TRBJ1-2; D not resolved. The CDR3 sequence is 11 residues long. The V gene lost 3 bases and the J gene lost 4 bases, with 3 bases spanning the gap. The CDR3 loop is CASSLSYGYTF. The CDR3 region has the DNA TGTGCCAGCAGTTTGTCCTATGGCTACACCTTC.

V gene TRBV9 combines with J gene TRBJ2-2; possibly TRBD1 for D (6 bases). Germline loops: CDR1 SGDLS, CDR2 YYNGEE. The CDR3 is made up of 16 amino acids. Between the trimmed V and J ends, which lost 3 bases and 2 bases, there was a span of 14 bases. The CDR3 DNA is TGTGCCAGCAGCGGAACGACAGGATCAAACACCGGGGAGCTGTTTTTT. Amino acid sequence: CASSGTTGSNTGELFF.

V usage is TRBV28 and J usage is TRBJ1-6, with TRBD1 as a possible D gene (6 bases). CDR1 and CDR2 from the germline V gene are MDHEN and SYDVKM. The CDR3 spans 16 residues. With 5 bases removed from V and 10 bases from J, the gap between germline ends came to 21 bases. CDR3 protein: CASSLGGGEGRSPLHF. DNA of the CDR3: TGTGCCAGCAGTCTGGGGGGGGGCGAGGGCCGGTCACCCCTCCACTTT.

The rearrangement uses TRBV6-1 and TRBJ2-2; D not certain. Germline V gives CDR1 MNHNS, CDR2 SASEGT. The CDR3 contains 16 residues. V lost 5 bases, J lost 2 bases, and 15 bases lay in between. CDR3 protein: CASSPTGPFNTGELFF. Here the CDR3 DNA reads TGTGCCAGCAGTCCGACCGGGCCGTTTAACACCGGGGAGCTGTTTTTT.

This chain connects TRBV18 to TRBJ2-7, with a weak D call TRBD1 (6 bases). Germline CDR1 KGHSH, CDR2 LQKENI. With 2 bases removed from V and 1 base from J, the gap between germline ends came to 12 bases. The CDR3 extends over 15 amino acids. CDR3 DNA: TGTGCCAGCTCACCAGAGACAGGAACGTCCTACGAGCAGTACTTC. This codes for CASSPETGTSYEQYF.

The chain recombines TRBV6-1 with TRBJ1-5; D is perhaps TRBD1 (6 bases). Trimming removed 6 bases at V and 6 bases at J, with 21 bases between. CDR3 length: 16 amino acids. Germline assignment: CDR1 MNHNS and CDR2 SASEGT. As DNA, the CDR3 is TGTGCCAGCAGCGGGGAGATTGGGGGCGGCACTCAGCCCCAGCATTTT. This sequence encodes CASSGEIGGGTQPQHF.

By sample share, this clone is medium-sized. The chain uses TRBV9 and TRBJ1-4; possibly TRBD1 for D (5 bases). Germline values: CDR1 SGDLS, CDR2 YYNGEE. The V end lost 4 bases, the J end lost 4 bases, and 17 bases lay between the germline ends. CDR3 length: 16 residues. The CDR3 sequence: CASSPASGGYNEKLFF. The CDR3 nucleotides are TGTGCCAGCAGCCCGGCGTCCGGGGGGTATAATGAAAAACTGTTTTTT.

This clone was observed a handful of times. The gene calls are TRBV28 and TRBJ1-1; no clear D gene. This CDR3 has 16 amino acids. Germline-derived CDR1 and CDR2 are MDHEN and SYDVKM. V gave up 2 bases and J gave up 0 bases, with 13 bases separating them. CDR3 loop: CASSLSGEGLNTEAFF. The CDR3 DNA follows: TGTGCCAGCAGTTTAAGCGGGGAAGGATTGAACACTGAAGCTTTCTTT. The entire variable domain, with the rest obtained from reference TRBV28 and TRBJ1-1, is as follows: DVKVTQSSRYLVKRTGEKVFLECVQDMDHENMFWYRQDPGLGLRLIYFSYDVKMKEKGDIPEGYSVSREKKERFSLILESASTNQTSMYLCASSLSGEGLNTEAFFGQGTRLTVV.

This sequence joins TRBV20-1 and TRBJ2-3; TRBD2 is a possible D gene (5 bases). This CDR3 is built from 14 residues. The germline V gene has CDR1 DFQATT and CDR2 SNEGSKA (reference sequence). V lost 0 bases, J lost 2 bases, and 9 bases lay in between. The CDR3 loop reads CSARDPGNTDTQYF. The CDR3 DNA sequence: TGCAGTGCTAGAGATCCCGGGAACACAGATACGCAGTATTTT.

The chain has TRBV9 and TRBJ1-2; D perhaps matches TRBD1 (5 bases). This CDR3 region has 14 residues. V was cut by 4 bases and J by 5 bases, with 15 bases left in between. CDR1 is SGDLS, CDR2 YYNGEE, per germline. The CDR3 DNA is TGTGCCAGCAGCCCGAAAGGGTGGGGGTATGGCTACACCTTC. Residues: CASSPKGWGYGYTF.

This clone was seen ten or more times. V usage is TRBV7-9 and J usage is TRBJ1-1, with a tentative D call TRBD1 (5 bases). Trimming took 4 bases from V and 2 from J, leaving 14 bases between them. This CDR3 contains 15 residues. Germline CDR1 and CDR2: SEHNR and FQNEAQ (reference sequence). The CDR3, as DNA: TGTGCCAGCAGCTCCAACCGGGACGCAAACACTGAAGCTTTCTTT. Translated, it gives CASSSNRDANTEAFF.

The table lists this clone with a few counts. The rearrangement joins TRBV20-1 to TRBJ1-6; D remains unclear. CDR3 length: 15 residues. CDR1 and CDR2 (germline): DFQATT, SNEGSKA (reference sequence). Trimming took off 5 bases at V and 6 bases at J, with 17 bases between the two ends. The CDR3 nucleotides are TGCAGTGCTCCGGCAATTACGGGAATTAATTCACCCCTCCACTTT. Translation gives CSAPAITGINSPLHF.

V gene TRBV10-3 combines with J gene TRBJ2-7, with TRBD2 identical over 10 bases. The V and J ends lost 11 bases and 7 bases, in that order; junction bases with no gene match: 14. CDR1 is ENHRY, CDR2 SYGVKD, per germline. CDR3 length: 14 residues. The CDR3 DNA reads TGTGCCTTACCTGGGCTAGCGGGGGCAGGGGAGCAGTACTTC. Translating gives CALPGLAGAGEQYF.

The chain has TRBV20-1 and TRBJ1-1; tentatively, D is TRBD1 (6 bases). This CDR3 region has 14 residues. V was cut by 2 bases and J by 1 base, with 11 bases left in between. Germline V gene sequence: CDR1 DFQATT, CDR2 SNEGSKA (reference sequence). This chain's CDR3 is CSARPQGENTEAFF. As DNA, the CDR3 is TGCAGTGCTAGACCACAGGGCGAGAACACTGAAGCTTTCTTT.